A selection of T cell receptor beta chains follows, all from one sample in a study of T cells after yellow fever vaccination. TCRdb independently ran MiXCR on the 5' RACE reads; one entry per CDR3 protein. The sample records approximately 450,000 distinct CDR3 sequences, roughly a sixth being singletons. Sequenced material: PBMCs, taken before the yellow fever booster vaccination. Every receptor here comes from a man between 18 and 29 years old who received the YFV17D yellow fever vaccine. The CDR3 runs from the conserved cysteine through the conserved F or W. D genes are given only for firm matches. The listing skips clone size in some rows; elsewhere it reads once, few, many or a size class.

J gene | V gene | D gene | clone size | CDR3 DNA | CDR3 protein
TRBJ1-4 | TRBV12-3/TRBV12-4 | NA | few | TGTGCCAGCAGTTCCTGGTTGAGGGGCGACACTTGGGAAAAACTGTTTTTT | CASSSWLRGDTWEKLFF
TRBJ1-6 | TRBV3-1 | NA | NA | TGTGCCAGCAGCTCTCAACGGTATTCACCCCTCCACTTT | CASSSQRYSPLHF
TRBJ1-1 | TRBV20-1 | NA | NA | TGCAGTGCTAGTCGGGCGCTTGAAGCTTTCTTT | CSASRALEAFF
TRBJ2-3 | TRBV7-2 | NA | NA | TGTGCCAGCAGCCTACCACGATTAGGGGGGGCGGGAGATACGCAGTATTTT | CASSLPRLGGAGDTQYF
TRBJ2-1 | TRBV12-3/TRBV12-4 | NA | few | TGTGCCAGCAGTCCAAGAGATCTTAGCTCCTACAATGAGCAGTTCTTC | CASSPRDLSSYNEQFF
TRBJ2-5 | TRBV7-2 | NA | few | TGTGCCAGCAGCCCCGTTGGGGGGCGCCTAGAGACCCAGTACTTC | CASSPVGGRLETQYF
TRBJ1-1 | TRBV7-9 | NA | few | TGTGCCAGCAGCTTCCCTGAGACATCGAACACTGAAGCTTTCTTT | CASSFPETSNTEAFF
TRBJ2-7 | TRBV28 | NA | NA | TGTGCCAGCAGTGGACCCCAACCTAGATTTACCTACGAGCAGTACTTC | CASSGPQPRFTYEQYF
TRBJ2-1 | TRBV5-1 | NA | NA | TGCGCCAGCAGCTTGGTTTCCCCTAACAATGAGCAGTTCTTC | CASSLVSPNNEQFF
TRBJ2-5 | TRBV7-2 | TRBD2 | NA | TGTGCCTCCCCGGGGCTAGCGGGGGAAGAGACCCAGTACTTC | CASPGLAGEETQYF
TRBJ2-5 | TRBV12-5 | TRBD2 | NA | TGTGCTAGTGGTATTACGGGACTAGCTCTCCGGGAGACCCAGTACTTC | CASGITGLALRETQYF
TRBJ1-1 | TRBV28 | NA | NA | TGTGCCAGCAGTTTATACTTCACTGAAGCTTTCTTT | CASSLYFTEAFF
TRBJ1-1 | TRBV5-1 | NA | NA | TGCGCCAGCAGCTCCCAACCGGGACGGCAGAACACTGAAGCTTTCTTT | CASSSQPGRQNTEAFF
TRBJ2-1 | TRBV7-3 | TRBD1 | NA | TGTGCCAGCAGGAAAAATCTCGGGACAGACAACAATGAGCAGTTCTTC | CASRKNLGTDNNEQFF
TRBJ2-1 | TRBV6-5 | NA | NA | TGTGCCAGCAGTTACGACTGGTCCTACAATGAGCAGTTCTTC | CASSYDWSYNEQFF
TRBJ2-3 | TRBV20-1 | NA | NA | TGCAGTGCCCGGAGGGGGCCCGGTCCAGATACGCAGTATTTT | CSARRGPGPDTQYF
TRBJ2-3 | TRBV9 | NA | NA | TGTGCCAGCAGCGTAGGCCGCGCGCCTAGCACAGATACGCAGTATTTT | CASSVGRAPSTDTQYF
TRBJ2-1 | TRBV7-2 | NA | NA | TGTGCCAGCAGCTTTCCGGGGGAACCCTACTTC | CASSFPGEPYF
TRBJ2-1 | TRBV27 | TRBD2 | NA | TGTGCCAGCAGCTTAGCCAGGGTGGACGCCGGGACTAGCGTAGACAATGAGCAGTTCTTC | CASSLARVDAGTSVDNEQFF
TRBJ2-3 | TRBV6-5 | NA | many | TGTGCCAGCAAGAGCAGATACAATACGCAGTATTTT | CASKSRYNTQYF
TRBJ2-5 | TRBV6-6 | NA | few | TGTGCCAGCAGTTGGGGCCAGCAAGAGACCCAGTACTTC | CASSWGQQETQYF
TRBJ2-5 | TRBV24-1 | NA | NA | TGTGCCACCAGTGATTTAGCCGCCCAGTACTTC | CATSDLAAQYF
TRBJ2-5 | TRBV20-1 | TRBD2 | NA | TGCAGTGCTCTTCGGGGGGGCCGAGAGACCCAGTACTTC | CSALRGGRETQYF
TRBJ2-3 | TRBV5-1 | NA | NA | TGCGCCACCGAGACTGACGGGACCACAGATACGCAGTATTTT | CATETDGTTDTQYF
TRBJ2-7 | TRBV6-4 | NA | few | TGTGCCAGCAGAAGTTACGAGCAGTACTTC | CASRSYEQYF
TRBJ1-6 | TRBV20-1 | TRBD1 | NA | TGCAGTGCTAGAGATCCGGGACAGGGTACTCTCAATTCACCCCTCCACTTT | CSARDPGQGTLNSPLHF
TRBJ2-3 | TRBV3-1 | NA | few | TGTGCCAGCAGCCAAGACCCCGGGAATCCTTTGCAGTATTTT | CASSQDPGNPLQYF
TRBJ2-5 | TRBV27 | NA | NA | TGTGCCAGCAGTCCGCTACTCCAAGCACAAGAGACCCAGTACTTC | CASSPLLQAQETQYF
TRBJ2-1 | TRBV18 | TRBD2 | NA | TGTGCCAGCTCACCCGGCGGAGCGGGGGGGCCTGGGGAGCAGTTCTTC | CASSPGGAGGPGEQFF
TRBJ1-2 | TRBV28 | NA | NA | TGTGCCAGCAGTCCCCCTGGTCGGTCGCTTAACTATGGCTACACCTTC | CASSPPGRSLNYGYTF
TRBJ1-6 | TRBV5-1 | NA | NA | TGCGCCAGCAGCTTGGCGCAGGCGGTTTATTCACCCCTCCACTTT | CASSLAQAVYSPLHF
TRBJ2-5 | TRBV28 | TRBD2 | few | TGTGCCAGCAGTACCCAAAGACTAGCCAGGGAGACCCAGTACTTC | CASSTQRLARETQYF
TRBJ1-1 | TRBV2 | TRBD1 | NA | TGTGCCAGCAGACAGGGGGTCACTGAAGCTTTCTTT | CASRQGVTEAFF
TRBJ2-7 | TRBV5-1 | NA | NA | TGCGCCAGCAGCTCTGGGGTGGGGGAGCAGTACTTC | CASSSGVGEQYF
TRBJ2-5 | TRBV6-1 | NA | NA | TGTGCCAGCAGTGGAGGTTTCAGCCCGTACCAAGAGACCCAGTACTTC | CASSGGFSPYQETQYF
TRBJ2-5 | TRBV20-1 | NA | many | TGCAGTGCAACCTCTAGTGAGGAGACCCAGTACTTC | CSATSSEETQYF
TRBJ2-4 | TRBV5-1 | TRBD2 | few | TGCGCCAGCAGCTTGGCAGCGGGGGTAACCAAAAACATTCAGTACTTC | CASSLAAGVTKNIQYF
TRBJ2-7 | TRBV12-3/TRBV12-4 | NA | few | TGTGCCAGCAGTTCCCCCGGGATGGTCTCCTACGAGCAGTACTTC | CASSSPGMVSYEQYF
TRBJ1-5 | TRBV30 | TRBD1 | NA | TGTGCCTGGAGCACCTCGTTGACAGGGGGCCATCAGCCCCAGCATTTT | CAWSTSLTGGHQPQHF
TRBJ2-2 | TRBV19 | NA | NA | TGTGCCGCATCGATCGCCGGGGAGCTGTTTTTT | CAASIAGELFF
TRBJ1-1 | TRBV3-1 | NA | NA | TGTGCCAGCAGTGCGACCTGGGACACTGAAGCTTTCTTT | CASSATWDTEAFF
TRBJ1-1 | TRBV6-5 | NA | NA | TGTGCCAGCAGGGACTTCAGCCGTGGGGGGACCCACACTGAAGCTTTCTTT | CASRDFSRGGTHTEAFF
TRBJ2-3 | TRBV7-2 | NA | NA | TGTGCCAGCAGCCAGGACTGGGGCACAGATACGCAGTATTTT | CASSQDWGTDTQYF